Reported below is one T cell receptor beta chain. The data originate from a study of blood T cell repertoires in COVID-19. For the study at large: The United States, Italy and Spain supplied acute and convalescent COVID-19 samples. In each case, the material was cDNA or gDNA derived from T cells, B-cell-depleted T cells, or PBMCs.

Study processing details: Scientists estimated how many nucleated cells there were by amplifying reference gene primers. TCRdb's table, derived via immunoSEQ multiplex PCR, lists solely in-frame clones and lacks some. V, J and clone size were drawn from that table, and D and trimming were deduced from the DNA. This sample carries some 250,000 clones, 70% to 90% of them seen once, and the ten largest clones take around 1.8%. The source of this sequence is a man aged 25 to 45 with active or convalescent COVID-19. Sequences were obtained from peripheral blood.

This CDR3 reads CAISDLAKGAWDEQYF. The CDR3 DNA reads as TGTGCCATCAGCGATTTAGCAAAGGGGGCTTGGGACGAGCAGTACTTC. This sequence joins TRBV10-3 and TRBJ2-7; TRBD1 agrees at 7 bases. Germline V CDR1 and CDR2: ENHRY, SYGVKD. CDR3 length: 16 residues. J lost 5 bases, V lost 6 bases, and 16 bases had no gene match.